The present entry profiles one TCR beta chain with its context. What it recognizes is unknown. J lost 6 bases, V lost 2 bases, and 3 bases had no gene match. The CDR3 length is 15 residues. Germline V gene lookup returns CDR1 SGHDN and CDR2 FVKESK. The data derive from a study of OX40 agonist ivuxolimab in advanced cancers. On the study more broadly: Prior anti-PD-1, anti-PD-L1 or anti-CTLA-4 therapy was allowed; 35% to 40% had some.

Some clones are missing from TCRdb's copy, which holds only in-frame ones; the method was immunoSEQ multiplex PCR. The sample lists fewer than 90,000 clones, nearly 90% occurring once. Regarding the study as a whole: Low clonal expansion, among the lowest seen, marked partial responders at 0.1-3.0 mg/kg. Doses of 0.1 to 3.0 mg/kg were accompanied by clonal expansion of CD4+ and CD8+ blood T cells by week 6. Which antigen the expanded peripheral T cells recognized is unknown.

The sequencing used CD4+ or CD8+ T cells sorted from blood, collected in a trial of the OX40 agonist ivuxolimab. The clonotype originates from an adult with an advanced solid tumor such as melanoma, head and neck, liver or kidney cancer. This sequence joins TRBV14 and TRBJ1-6; 8 bases align to TRBD1. The CDR3 reads CASSQLTGANSPLHF. DNA for the CDR3: TGTGCCAGCAGCCAACTGACAGGGGCTAATTCACCCCTCCACTTT.